This TCR beta chain was identified in a study of technical replicates of blood from a handful of donors. The V end was cut by 0 bases, the J end by 2 bases, with 8 bases between. The germline V gene has CDR1 MNHEY and CDR2 SVGAGI. The CDR3 consists of 14 residues. Data came from immunoSEQ multiplex PCR; TCRdb stores just in-frame clones and leaves some out. The data show about 80,000 clones, roughly 98% seen once. The sequence came from a human donor in good health. Source material: T cells isolated from PBMCs. The rearrangement links TRBV6-5 to TRBJ2-7; no firm D call. The CDR3 protein is CASSYSATTYEQYF. The CDR3 DNA reads as TGTGCCAGCAGTTACTCGGCCACAACCTACGAGCAGTACTTC.